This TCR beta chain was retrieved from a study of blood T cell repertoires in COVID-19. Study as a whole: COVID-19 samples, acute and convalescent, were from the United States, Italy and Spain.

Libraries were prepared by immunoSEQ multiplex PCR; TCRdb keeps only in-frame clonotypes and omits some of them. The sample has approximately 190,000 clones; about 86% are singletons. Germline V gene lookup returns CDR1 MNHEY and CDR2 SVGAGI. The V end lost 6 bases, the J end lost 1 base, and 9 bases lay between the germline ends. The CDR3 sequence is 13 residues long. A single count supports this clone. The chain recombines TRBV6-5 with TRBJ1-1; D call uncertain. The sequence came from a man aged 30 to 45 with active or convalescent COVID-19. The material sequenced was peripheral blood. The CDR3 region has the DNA TGTGCCAGCAGGGTCACTGAGAACACTGAAGCTTTCTTT. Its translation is CASRVTENTEAFF.